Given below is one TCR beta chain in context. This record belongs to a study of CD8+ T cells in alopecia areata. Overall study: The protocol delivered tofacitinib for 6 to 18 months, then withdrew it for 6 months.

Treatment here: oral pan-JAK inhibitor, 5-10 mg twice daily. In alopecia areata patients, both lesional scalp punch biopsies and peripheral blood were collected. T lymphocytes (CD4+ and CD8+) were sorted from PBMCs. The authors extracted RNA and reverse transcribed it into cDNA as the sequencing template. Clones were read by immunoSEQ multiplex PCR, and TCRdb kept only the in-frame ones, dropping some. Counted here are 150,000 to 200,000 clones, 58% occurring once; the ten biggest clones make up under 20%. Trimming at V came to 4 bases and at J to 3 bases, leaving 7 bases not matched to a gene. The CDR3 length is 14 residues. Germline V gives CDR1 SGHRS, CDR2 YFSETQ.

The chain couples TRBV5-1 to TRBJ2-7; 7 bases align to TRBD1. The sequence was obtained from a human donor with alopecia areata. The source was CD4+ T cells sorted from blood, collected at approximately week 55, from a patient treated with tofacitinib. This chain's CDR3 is CASSPVQGNYEQYF. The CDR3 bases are TGCGCCAGCAGCCCGGTACAGGGGAACTACGAGCAGTACTTC.